This passage covers 8 T cell receptor beta chains from one sample sequenced in a study of blood T cell repertoires in COVID-19. TCRdb keeps only in-frame clones here, not all; method: immunoSEQ multiplex PCR. The table shows some 180,000 clones, with approximately 86% occurring only once. The sequenced material came from PBMCs or T cells enriched from blood (not recorded which). The receptors were sampled from a woman aged 60 to 75 with acute COVID-19.

This chain uses TRBV5-1 with TRBJ1-2, with 9 bases lining up with TRBD1. The germline CDR1 and CDR2 sequences are SGHRS and YFSETQ. J gave up 8 bases and V 4 bases, and 6 bases lay outside the gene matches. This CDR3 contains 13 residues. The CDR3 sequence: CASSPRQGGGYTF. The CDR3, as DNA: TGCGCCAGCAGCCCCAGACAGGGGGGAGGCTACACCTTC. Filled out from reference TRBV5-1 and TRBJ1-2, the complete variable domain reads KAGVTQTPRYLIKTRGQQVTLSCSPISGHRSVSWYQQTPGQGLQFLFEYFSETQRNKGNFPGRFSGRQFSNSRSEMNVSTLELGDSALYLCASSPRQGGGYTFGSGTRLTVV.

This clone has only one observation. This chain uses TRBV7-9 with TRBJ1-2, with TRBD1 matching over 7 bases. Germline V gene lookup returns CDR1 SEHNR and CDR2 FQNEAQ (reference sequence). The CDR3 contains 19 residues. V lost 5 bases, J lost 2 bases, and 20 bases stayed unmatched. DNA of the CDR3: TGTGCCAGCAGCCCCACCCTCGACAGGGCCGCCCCCTTGAACTATGGCTACACCTTC. This sequence encodes CASSPTLDRAAPLNYGYTF.

The chain couples TRBV3-1 (or the pseudogene TRBV3-2) to TRBJ2-2; tentatively, D is TRBD2 (5 bases). Germline V gives CDR1 LGHDT, CDR2 YNNKEL (reference sequence). The CDR3 is 13 amino acids. The V end lost 2 bases, the J end lost 6 bases, and 7 bases lay between the germline ends. CDR3 loop: CASSQTSPGELFF. The CDR3 DNA follows: TGTGCCAGCAGCCAAACTAGTCCCGGGGAGCTGTTTTTT.

Here the CDR3 reads CASSQDQGLEAFF. In DNA, the CDR3 is TGCGCCAGCAGCCAAGATCAGGGGCTTGAAGCTTTCTTT. The chain is built from TRBV4-3 and TRBJ1-1; TRBD1 might be the D (6 bases). Trimming shortened V by 0 bases and J by 7 bases, and 9 bases separated the two germline ends. The CDR3 is 13 residues long. Germline V gene lookup returns CDR1 LGHNA and CDR2 YSLEER.

The chain is built from TRBV18 and TRBJ2-7, with 8 nucleotides matching TRBD1. The CDR3 is 13 residues long. V gave up 3 bases and J gave up 7 bases; unmatched junction bases: 5. CDR1 and CDR2 from the germline V gene are KGHSH and LQKENI. The CDR3 nucleotides are TGTGCCAGCTCACCGGACAGGGTGGAAGAGCAGTACGTC. Protein sequence: CASSPDRVEEQYV.

This clone was observed once. The chain has TRBV5-4 and TRBJ2-1, with D possibly TRBD2 on 5 matching bases. Germline values: CDR1 SGHNT, CDR2 YYREEE (reference sequence). Trimming cost V 4 bases and J 4 bases, with 12 bases left between them. There are 14 residues in the CDR3. CDR3: CASSPPGVYNEQFF. DNA of the CDR3: TGTGCCAGCAGCCCGCCCGGGGTTTACAATGAGCAGTTCTTC.

This rearrangement joins TRBV19 to TRBJ2-1, with TRBD2 matching over 10 bases. Germline assignment: CDR1 LNHDA and CDR2 SQIVND (reference sequence). CDR3 length: 15 amino acids. V gave up 2 bases and J gave up 7 bases; unmatched junction bases: 5. CDR3 sequence reads: CASSISGRAVNEQFF. The CDR3 DNA is TGTGCCAGTAGTATAAGCGGGAGGGCCGTAAATGAGCAGTTCTTC. Based on the CDR3 plus reference TRBV19 and TRBJ2-1, the full variable domain is DGGITQSPKYLFRKEGQNVTLSCEQNLNHDAMYWYRQDPGQGLRLIYYSQIVNDFQKGDIAEGYSVSREKKESFPLTVTSAQKNPTAFYLCASSISGRAVNEQFFGPGTRLTVL.

This sequence joins TRBV5-8 and TRBJ2-1; D may be TRBD2 (5 bases). V dropped 8 bases and J dropped 9 bases, with 21 bases sitting between them. Germline loops: CDR1 SGHTS, CDR2 YDEGEE. The CDR3 length is 14 residues. This CDR3 reads CASKLSGPGIEQFF. For the CDR3, the DNA is TGTGCCAGTAAGCTTTCTGGTCCGGGGATTGAGCAGTTCTTC.